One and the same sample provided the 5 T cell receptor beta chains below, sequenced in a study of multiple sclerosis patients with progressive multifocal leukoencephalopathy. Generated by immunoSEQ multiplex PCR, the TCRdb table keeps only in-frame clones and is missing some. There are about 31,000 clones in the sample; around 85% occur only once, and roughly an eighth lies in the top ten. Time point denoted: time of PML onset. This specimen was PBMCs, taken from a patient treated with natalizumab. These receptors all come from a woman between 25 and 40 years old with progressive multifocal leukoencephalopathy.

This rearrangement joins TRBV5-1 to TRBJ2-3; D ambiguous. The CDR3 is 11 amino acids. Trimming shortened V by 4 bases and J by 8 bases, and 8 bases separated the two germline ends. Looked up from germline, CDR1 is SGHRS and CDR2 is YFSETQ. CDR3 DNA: TGCGCCAGCAGCGCCGGTCCTACGCAGTATTTT. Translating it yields CASSAGPTQYF.

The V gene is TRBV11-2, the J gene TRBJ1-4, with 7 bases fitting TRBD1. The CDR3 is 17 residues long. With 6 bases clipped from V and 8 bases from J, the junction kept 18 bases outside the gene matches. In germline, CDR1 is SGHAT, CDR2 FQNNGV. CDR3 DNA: TGTGCCAGCAGGCCAAGTGAAATCCAGGGGGAGTACGAAAAACTGTTTTTT. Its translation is CASRPSEIQGEYEKLFF.

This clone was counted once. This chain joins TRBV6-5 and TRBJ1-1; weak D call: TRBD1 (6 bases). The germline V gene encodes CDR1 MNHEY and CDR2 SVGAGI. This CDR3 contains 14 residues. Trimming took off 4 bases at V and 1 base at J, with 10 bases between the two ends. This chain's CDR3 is CASSSPGENTEAFF. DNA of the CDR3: TGTGCCAGCAGTTCACCAGGGGAGAACACTGAAGCTTTCTTT.

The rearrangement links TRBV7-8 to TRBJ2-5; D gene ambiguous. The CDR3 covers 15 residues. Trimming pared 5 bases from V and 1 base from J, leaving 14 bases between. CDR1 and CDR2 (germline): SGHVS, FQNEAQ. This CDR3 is CASSPRRASQETQYF. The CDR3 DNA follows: TGTGCCAGCAGCCCAAGACGGGCGTCCCAAGAGACCCAGTACTTC.

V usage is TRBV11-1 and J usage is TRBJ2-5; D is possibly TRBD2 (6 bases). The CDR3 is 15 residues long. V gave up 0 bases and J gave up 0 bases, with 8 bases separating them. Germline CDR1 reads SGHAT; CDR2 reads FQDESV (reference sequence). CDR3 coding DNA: TGTGCCAGCAGCTTAGCGGGGGGACACCAAGAGACCCAGTACTTC. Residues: CASSLAGGHQETQYF.